A selection of T cell receptor beta chains follows, all from one sample in a study of blood T cells in healthy people across ages. From the 5' RACE reads, TCRdb called clonotypes with MiXCR, one entry per CDR3 protein. The data hold approximately 830,000 distinct CDR3 sequences, with approximately 67% observed a single time. Material for sequencing was blood. Receptors originate from a man in his thirties or forties in good health. CDR3s include the opening cysteine and the closing phenylalanine or tryptophan. The D gene is left open where the match is weak. Some rows mark clone size as missing; the rest say once, few, many or name a class of expanded clone.

j_call v_call d_call clone_size cdr3_nt cdr3_aa
TRBJ2-1 TRBV5-5 TRBD1 few TGTGCCAGCAGCACCCGACAGGGGAGTTACAATGAGCAGTTCTTC CASSTRQGSYNEQFF
TRBJ2-3 TRBV9 TRBD2 - TGTGCCAGCAGCGTACCGACTAGCGGGGGACCCACAGATACGCAGTATTTT CASSVPTSGGPTDTQYF
TRBJ2-5 TRBV18 - - TGTGCCAGCTCACCACCGGTAGGGGGAGAGACCCAGTACTTC CASSPPVGGETQYF
TRBJ1-2 TRBV29-1 TRBD1 - TGCAGCGCTACAGGGGGTGTCTATGGCTACACCTTC CSATGGVYGYTF
TRBJ2-7 TRBV20-1 - - TGCAGTGCTAGGGGGGCGGGGGCCTCCGACAATGAGCAGTACTTC CSARGAGASDNEQYF
TRBJ2-7 TRBV10-3 - - TGTGCCATCAGTGAGGAGCGGGTAACCTACGAGCAGTACTTC CAISEERVTYEQYF
TRBJ2-7 TRBV6-2/TRBV6-3 - few TGTGCCAGCAGGGCCATTGGGGATCCCCTCTACGAGCAGTACTTC CASRAIGDPLYEQYF
TRBJ1-5 TRBV27 - - TGTGCCAGCAGTGGAGTGGTGGGGGGCGGTCAGCCCCAGCATTTT CASSGVVGGGQPQHF
TRBJ1-5 TRBV7-2 - - TGTGCCAGCAGTTTAGTCCTGCCAGTCATATATAGCAATCAGCCCCAGCATTTT CASSLVLPVIYSNQPQHF
TRBJ1-4 TRBV9 - - TGTGCCAGCAGCGGGACAGCCCAAGATGAAAAACTGTTTTTT CASSGTAQDEKLFF
TRBJ2-7 TRBV7-2 - few TGTGCCAGCAGCCTCCCCAGGGAATTGTACGAGCAGTACTTC CASSLPRELYEQYF
TRBJ1-4 TRBV27 - - TGTGCCAGCAGTTCGCTTGCAACTAATGAAAAACTGTTTTTT CASSSLATNEKLFF
TRBJ2-3 TRBV11-2 TRBD2 - TGTGCCAGCAGACCGGGGCAGGGGCGAAGCGGGGGGGCAACGCAGTATTTT CASRPGQGRSGGATQYF
TRBJ2-3 TRBV5-1 TRBD1 - TGCGCCAGCAGCTTAAGACAGGGGATCGATACGCAGTATTTT CASSLRQGIDTQYF
TRBJ2-1 TRBV21-1 - once TGTGCCAGCAGCAGAGGCCCTCCTTCCCTCAATGAGCAGTTCTTC CASSRGPPSLNEQFF